Below are 24 T cell receptor beta chains sequenced from a single sample in a study of early stage breast cancer tumors. Here immunoSEQ multiplex PCR was the method, and the copy in TCRdb shows in-frame clones only, minus some. The sample carries tens of thousands of clones, about three fifths recorded once. The sample taken for sequencing was breast tumor tissue. The receptors stem from a person in their fifties with breast cancer.

The CDR3 bases are TGTGCCAGCAGGAAGGGGGGGAGCTCCTACGAGCAGTACTTC. As protein: CASRKGGSSYEQYF. The chain combines TRBV27 with TRBJ2-7; possibly TRBD2 for D (7 bases). The V gene lost 6 bases and the J gene lost 0 bases, with 12 bases spanning the gap. CDR3 length equals 14 residues. Germline values: CDR1 MNHEY, CDR2 SMNVEV (reference sequence).

This clone was picked up one time. V and J are TRBV7-9 and TRBJ2-1; D is possibly TRBD2 (6 bases). This CDR3 has 15 amino acids. Germline CDR1 reads SEHNR; CDR2 reads FQNEAQ (reference sequence). Trimming stripped 5 bases from V and 7 bases from J, with 18 bases between. This CDR3 reads CASSQAGVTGNEQFF. Written as DNA, the CDR3 is TGTGCCAGCAGCCAAGCGGGCGTCACGGGGAATGAGCAGTTCTTC.

This clone was seen a single time. The V gene is TRBV9, the J gene TRBJ2-2; D unclear. The CDR3 totals 16 residues. Germline CDR1 and CDR2: SGDLS and YYNGEE. V lost 1 base, J lost 0 bases, and 10 bases lay in between. The CDR3 sequence is CASSVQAGSNTGELFF. The CDR3 DNA reads as TGTGCCAGCAGCGTACAGGCAGGTTCGAACACCGGGGAGCTGTTTTTT.

This clone has just one count. The rearrangement uses TRBV7-6 and TRBJ2-2; D gene unclear. The CDR3 has 15 residues. Germline V gene sequence: CDR1 SGHVS, CDR2 FNYEAQ. The V end was cut by 1 base, the J end by 4 bases, with 10 bases between. The CDR3 is CASSLEAPSTGELFF. The CDR3 region has the DNA TGTGCCAGCAGCTTAGAGGCGCCAAGCACCGGGGAGCTGTTTTTT. Combining the CDR3 with reference TRBV7-6 and TRBJ2-2 gives the whole variable domain GAGVSQSPRYKVTKRGQDVALRCDPISGHVSLYWYRQALGQGPEFLTYFNYEAQQDKSGLPNDRFSAERPEGSISTLTIQRTEQRDSAMYRCASSLEAPSTGELFFGEGSRLTVL.

The CDR3 DNA sequence: TGTGCCAGCAGCGTAGGAGTAGGGGTCGATTTGAATGAGCAGTTCTTC. As protein: CASSVGVGVDLNEQFF. The rearrangement uses TRBV9 and TRBJ2-1; TRBD1 might be the D (5 bases). Trimming shortened V by 0 bases and J by 7 bases, and 17 bases separated the two germline ends. The CDR3 is 16 amino acids. Per germline, CDR1 SGDLS and CDR2 YYNGEE.

CDR3 DNA: TGTGCCTGGACATACAATGAGCAGTTCTTC. It codes for CAWTYNEQFF. The rearrangement uses TRBV30 and TRBJ2-1, with no clear D. CDR1 is GTSNPN and CDR2 is SVGIG in the germline V gene (reference sequence). Trimming left V 4 bases short and J 4 bases short, with 2 bases between. There are 10 residues in the CDR3.

The V gene is TRBV5-1, the J gene TRBJ2-1, with D perhaps TRBD2 (7 bases). Trimming took 9 bases from V and 7 from J, leaving 17 bases between them. Germline CDR1 is SGHRS and CDR2 is YFSETQ. This CDR3 is 13 amino acids long. CDR3 coding DNA: TGCGCCACCTCGGGGGGCGCGGGTAATGAGCAGTTCTTC. Its protein product is CATSGGAGNEQFF.

This clone was counted a few times. The chain has TRBV2 and TRBJ2-3; D call uncertain. The CDR3 covers 12 residues. V dropped 7 bases and J dropped 2 bases, with 7 bases sitting between them. The germline CDR1 and CDR2 sequences are SNHLY and FYNNEI. The CDR3 bases are TGTGCCAGCACGGGCGTCACAGATACGCAGTATTTT. Translation: CASTGVTDTQYF. Drawing the rest from reference TRBV2 and TRBJ2-3, the complete variable domain is EPEVTQTPSHQVTQMGQEVILRCVPISNHLYFYWYRQILGQKVEFLVSFYNNEISEKSEIFDDQFSVERPDGSNFTLKIRSTKLEDSAMYFCASTGVTDTQYFGPGTRLTVL.

At least ten counts were recorded for this clone. The genes are TRBV7-9 and TRBJ2-7; D is unresolved. Germline loops: CDR1 SEHNR, CDR2 FQNEAQ (reference sequence). The CDR3 is 12 residues long. V dropped 1 base and J dropped 5 bases, with 6 bases sitting between them. The CDR3 DNA reads as TGTGCCAGCAGCTTAGTTGGCGACGAGCAGTACTTC. Translated, it gives CASSLVGDEQYF. Using reference TRBV7-9 and TRBJ2-7 for the parts outside the CDR3, the full variable domain is DTGVSQNPRHKITKRGQNVTFRCDPISEHNRLYWYRQTLGQGPEFLTYFQNEAQLEKSRLLSDRFSAERPKGSFSTLEIQRTEQGDSAMYLCASSLVGDEQYFGPGTRLTVT.

The chain joins TRBV13 to TRBJ2-3; maybe TRBD1 (7 bases). V was pared by 0 bases and J by 0 bases, with 10 bases between. Germline assignment: CDR1 PRHDT and CDR2 FYEKMQ (reference sequence). The CDR3 runs 16 residues. The chain's CDR3 is CASSLGTGTSTDTQYF. In DNA form, the CDR3 reads TGTGCCAGCAGCTTAGGGACAGGGACTAGCACAGATACGCAGTATTTT.

Only a few counts were recorded for this clone. The rearrangement uses TRBV12-5 and TRBJ1-5, with 10 bases lining up with TRBD1. The CDR3 runs 15 residues. The ends lost 5 bases at V and 2 bases at J; junction bases unmatched: 3. The germline gives CDR1 LGHNT, CDR2 FRNRAP. The CDR3 DNA reads TGTGCTAGTGGTCCGGGACAGGGGCGCAATCAGCCCCAGCATTTT. Translation: CASGPGQGRNQPQHF.

This chain connects TRBV6-5 to TRBJ2-7, with 9 bases matching TRBD2. The CDR3 loop spans 15 amino acids. Germline V CDR1 and CDR2: MNHEY, SVGAGI. The V and J ends lost 5 bases and 3 bases, in that order; junction bases with no gene match: 8. The CDR3: CASSRWSSGDYEQYF. As DNA, the CDR3 is TGTGCCAGCAGTAGGTGGTCTAGCGGGGACTACGAGCAGTACTTC.

This clone was counted only a few times. V is TRBV5-1 and J is TRBJ1-5, with D hard to call. CDR1 is SGHRS, CDR2 YFSETQ, per germline. The V end was cut by 2 bases, the J end by 3 bases, with 6 bases between. This CDR3 contains 13 residues. CDR3 sequence: CASSFELNQPQHF. The CDR3 bases are TGCGCCAGCAGCTTTGAACTCAATCAGCCCCAGCATTTT.

The J gene is TRBJ2-1, the V gene TRBV7-6; D remains unclear. From germline, CDR1 is SGHVS and CDR2 FNYEAQ. V gave up 5 bases and J gave up 6 bases, with 5 bases separating them. The CDR3 has 11 residues. CDR3 nucleotides: TGTGCCAGCAGCGAGATCAATGAGCAGTTCTTC. Translating it yields CASSEINEQFF.

The rearrangement links TRBV2 to TRBJ2-1; D unresolved. Trimming took 4 bases from V and 7 from J, leaving 14 bases between them. Germline V gives CDR1 SNHLY, CDR2 FYNNEI. The CDR3 length is 14 residues. CDR3 sequence: CASSGGGAGNEQFF. CDR3 sequence (DNA): TGTGCCAGCAGTGGTGGTGGAGCAGGAAATGAGCAGTTCTTC. Complete variable domain (other parts from reference TRBV2 and TRBJ2-1): EPEVTQTPSHQVTQMGQEVILRCVPISNHLYFYWYRQILGQKVEFLVSFYNNEISEKSEIFDDQFSVERPDGSNFTLKIRSTKLEDSAMYFCASSGGGAGNEQFFGPGTRLTVL.

As to this clone: Different DNA sequences within this sample yield the same CDR3. V is TRBV18 and J is TRBJ1-1; TRBD1 matches at 8 bases. Germline-derived CDR1 and CDR2 are KGHSH and LQKENI. The CDR3 is 14 residues long. The junction had 2 bases not matched to a gene; V was cut back by 3 bases and J by 2 bases. CDR3 sequence (DNA): TGTGCCAGCTCACCCGACAGGGGAAACACTGAAGCTTTCTTT. The encoded protein is CASSPDRGNTEAFF.

This clone was detected only a few times. The CDR3 coding sequence is TGTGCCAGCAGCGTTCTTGGGACAGGGAACACTGAAGCTTTCTTT. Translation: CASSVLGTGNTEAFF. The chain carries TRBV9 and TRBJ1-1; 8 bases are a match to TRBD1. Germline V gene lookup returns CDR1 SGDLS and CDR2 YYNGEE. CDR3 length: 15 residues. V lost 2 bases, J lost 1 base, and 4 bases stayed unmatched. The full variable domain, in which reference TRBV9 and TRBJ1-1 provide the parts outside the CDR3, is DSGVTQTPKHLITATGQRVTLRCSPRSGDLSVYWYQQSLDQGLQFLIQYYNGEERAKGNILERFSAQQFPDLHSELNLSSLELGDSALYFCASSVLGTGNTEAFFGQGTRLTVV.

The chain couples TRBV4-1 to TRBJ2-2; TRBD1 matches 7 bases. This CDR3 is built from 15 residues. The germline V gene has CDR1 MGHRA and CDR2 YSYEKL. With V trimmed by 6 bases and J by 7 bases, 11 bases remained unmatched. The CDR3 region has the DNA TGCGCCAGCAGTTACGGACAGGCAAGAAGCGGGGAGCTGTTTTTT. The encoded protein is CASSYGQARSGELFF.

Within the sample, this clone is medium-sized. The chain uses TRBV27 and TRBJ1-2; TRBD1 is a possible D gene (6 bases). Trimming removed 3 bases at V and 8 bases at J, with 13 bases between. Germline V gene lookup returns CDR1 MNHEY and CDR2 SMNVEV (reference sequence). The CDR3 has 13 residues. The chain's CDR3 is CASSFNSGDGYTF. The CDR3 DNA reads TGTGCCAGCAGTTTTAATTCAGGGGACGGCTACACCTTC.

This clone was picked up a small number of times. Mismatch with germline at one junction end may stem from a read error. CDR3 in amino acids: CASTEGRASTEAFF. The CDR3 nucleotides are TGTGCCAGCACTGAAGGAAGGGCGAGCACTGAAGCTTTCTTT. The gene calls are TRBV6-1 and TRBJ1-1; D call uncertain. Germline values: CDR1 MNHNS, CDR2 SASEGT. The CDR3 covers 14 residues.

The chain is built from TRBV27 and TRBJ1-5, with 8 nucleotides matching TRBD1. The trim removed 3 bases at V and 9 bases at J, leaving 7 bases unmatched. The CDR3 is 14 amino acids. Germline loops: CDR1 MNHEY, CDR2 SMNVEV (reference sequence). DNA of the CDR3: TGTGCCAGCAGTTTTACAGGGGGGTCCGGGCCCCAGCATTTT. Translated: CASSFTGGSGPQHF.

This sequence joins TRBV9 and TRBJ2-3; 10 positions match TRBD2. This CDR3 comprises 17 residues. J gave up 0 bases and V 4 bases, and 8 bases lay outside the gene matches. The V gene's germline CDR1 is SGDLS and CDR2 YYNGEE. CDR3 amino acids: CASSWGTSAFSTDTQYF. CDR3 bases: TGTGCCAGCAGCTGGGGGACTAGCGCGTTTAGCACAGATACGCAGTATTTT.

This clone was seen a few times. The J gene is TRBJ2-7, the V gene TRBV7-2, with D perhaps TRBD2 (7 bases). V was clipped by 4 bases and J by 12 bases, with 19 bases between them. Germline V gene sequence: CDR1 SGHTA, CDR2 FQGNSA. The CDR3 is made up of 13 amino acids. As DNA, the CDR3 is TGTGCCAGCAGCTCCCCAGGGGCGGGGAGGGGGTACTTC. Translation: CASSSPGAGRGYF.

The chain carries TRBV7-7 and TRBJ2-7; maybe TRBD2 (5 bases). The CDR3 spans 13 residues. The germline V gene has CDR1 SSHAT and CDR2 FNYEAQ (reference sequence). CDR3 loop: CASASGPGDEQYF. The CDR3 coding sequence is TGTGCTAGCGCCTCGGGTCCTGGGGACGAGCAGTACTTC.